The rows below give T cell receptor beta chains drawn from one sample of a study of cytomegalovirus exposure and HLA in healthy donors. Some clones are missing from TCRdb's copy, which holds only in-frame ones; the method was immunoSEQ multiplex PCR. The sample shows under 200,000 clones, and under 6.5% sits with its ten largest clones. Sequencing was done on a sample of PBMCs. The receptor set was obtained from a man aged 25 to 40 in good health and CMV-seronegative. Both conserved end residues are part of each CDR3. A D gene is named only where the DNA matches it firmly.

D	V	J	DNA	CDR3
TRBD2	TRBV2	TRBJ2-5	TGTGCCAGCAGCCGGGAGGCTAGCGGTGTCCAAGAGACCCAGTACTTC	CASSREASGVQETQYF
TRBD1	TRBV28	TRBJ1-3	TGTGCCAGCACAGCGGCCCCCGGACAGGACAGCTCTGGAAACACCATATATTTT	CASTAAPGQDSSGNTIYF
TRBD1	TRBV6-5	TRBJ1-2	TGTGCCAGCACCACAGGACAGGGGGACTATGGCTACACCTTC	CASTTGQGDYGYTF
.	TRBV6-5	TRBJ1-5	TGTGCCAGCAACGACTTTGGTCAGCCCCAGCATTTT	CASNDFGQPQHF
.	TRBV30	TRBJ1-5	TGTGCCTGGAGTGAGGCAGGGTCTCGGAGTAGCAATCAGCCCCAGCATTTT	CAWSEAGSRSSNQPQHF
.	TRBV5-4	TRBJ2-7	TGTGCCAGCAGCTTACAGGGCGTCTACGAGCAGTACTTC	CASSLQGVYEQYF
TRBD1	TRBV7-2	TRBJ2-1	TGTGCCAGCAGCCTACCCCCGGGACAGGGATCTTACAATGAGCAGTTCTTC	CASSLPPGQGSYNEQFF
.	TRBV6-1	TRBJ2-3	TGTGCCAGCAGTGTATCAAGAGAACGAAGCACAGATACACAGTATTTT	CASSVSRERSTDTQYF
TRBD1	TRBV7-2	TRBJ2-2	TGTGCCAGCAGCTTTGGACAGGAGAACACCGGGGAGCTGTTTTTT	CASSFGQENTGELFF
.	TRBV7-9	TRBJ1-1	TGTGCCAGCAGCTTACCCGGACACATGAACACTGAAGCTTTCTTT	CASSLPGHMNTEAFF
TRBD1	TRBV30	TRBJ1-5	TGTGCCTGGAGCGGGACAGGTGGCCAGCCCCAGCATTTT	CAWSGTGGQPQHF
.	TRBV27	TRBJ2-2	TGTGCCAGCAATTTAGGCGGAGCCGGGGAGCTGTTTTTT	CASNLGGAGELFF
.	TRBV2	TRBJ1-5	TGTGCCAGCACCGCCCCAGGGGCCCTTCAGCCCCAGCATTTT	CASTAPGALQPQHF
TRBD1	TRBV7-2	TRBJ1-2	TGTGCCAGCAGCTTAGTCGGACAGGGGGACTATGGCTACACCTTC	CASSLVGQGDYGYTF
TRBD1	TRBV19	TRBJ1-5	TGTGCCAGTAGCGGGACAGGGAATCAGCCCCAGCATTTT	CASSGTGNQPQHF
TRBD2	TRBV6-1	TRBJ2-3	TGTGCCAGCACCTGGGGGGGGAGCACAGATACGCAGTATTTT	CASTWGGSTDTQYF
.	TRBV1	TRBJ2-1	TGCACCAGCAGCACGGGACTGCCAATCTCCTACAATGAGCAGTTCTTC	CTSSTGLPISYNEQFF
.	TRBV19	TRBJ1-2	TGTGCCAGTAGTATCTTAACTAGCTATGGCTACACCTTC	CASSILTSYGYTF
TRBD1	TRBV2	TRBJ2-3	TGTGCCAGCAGGGACAGGGGATCACGGACAGATACGCAGTATTTT	CASRDRGSRTDTQYF
.	TRBV19	TRBJ2-2	TGTGCCAGTAGTTTCAGGGATAGGTTGGAGCTGTTTTTT	CASSFRDRLELFF
.	TRBV18	TRBJ2-1	TGTGCCAGCTCAGCCAACAGGGCGAGCTCCTACAATGAGCAGTTCTTC	CASSANRASSYNEQFF
.	TRBV6-5	TRBJ1-5	TGTGCCAGCAGTTACTCTGTGCGGCGCAATCAGCCCCAGCATTTT	CASSYSVRRNQPQHF
.	TRBV6-6	TRBJ2-2	TGTGCCAGCAGTTACTCGGAGAAAGCCGGGGAGCTGTTTTTT	CASSYSEKAGELFF
TRBD2	TRBV9	TRBJ2-5	TGTGCCAGCAGCGCAGCGGGGGGGATAGCGGGAGAGACCCAGTACTTC	CASSAAGGIAGETQYF
TRBD1	TRBV5-1	TRBJ2-6	TGCGCCAGCAGCTTGAGGGGGACAGGGGAAACTGGGGCCAACGTCCTGACTTTC	CASSLRGTGETGANVLTF
.	TRBV28	TRBJ2-7	TGTGCCAGCAATTTTGACAGGGGAGGGGAGCAGTACTTC	CASNFDRGGEQYF
TRBD2	TRBV5-1	TRBJ2-3	TGCGCCAGCAGCTTTATAGCGGGAGGAAGCACAGATACGCAGTATTTT	CASSFIAGGSTDTQYF
TRBD1	TRBV9	TRBJ1-6	TGTGCCAGCAGCGTAGAGGGACAGGGGAACTTGGCCTCACCCCTCCACTTT	CASSVEGQGNLASPLHF
.	TRBV18	TRBJ1-1	TGTGCCAGCTCACCACCGGGGGGTAAGAGGAACACTGAAGCTTTCTTT	CASSPPGGKRNTEAFF
TRBD2	TRBV30	TRBJ2-7	TGTGCCTGGAGTGTACTAGCGGGAGAATCCGAGCAGTACTTC	CAWSVLAGESEQYF
.	TRBV5-4	TRBJ2-5	TGTGCCAGCAGCTTGGTCCGGGGTAAAGAAGAGACCCAGTACTTC	CASSLVRGKEETQYF
.	TRBV6-5	TRBJ1-4	TGTGCCAGCACCACGGGGTCGTCTAATGAAAAACTGTTTTTT	CASTTGSSNEKLFF
.	TRBV18	TRBJ1-2	TGTGCCAGCTCACCCACTGACAGGCCCGGTGGTGGCTACACCTTC	CASSPTDRPGGGYTF
TRBD2	TRBV7-9	TRBJ2-5	TGTGCCAGCAGCTCCGGCGGGACTAGCGGGGGGGCAAGAGAGACCCAGTACTTC	CASSSGGTSGGARETQYF
.	TRBV10-3	TRBJ1-2	TGTGCCATCAGTGACCCCCCCCTAAATGGCTACACCTTC	CAISDPPLNGYTF
.	TRBV30	TRBJ2-7	TGTGCCTGGAGCGTGACAACCTACGAGCAGTACTTC	CAWSVTTYEQYF
TRBD2	TRBV7-3	TRBJ2-5	TGTGCCAGCAGCTTAACGTTCGGGGGGAAGGAGACCCAGTACTTC	CASSLTFGGKETQYF
.	TRBV27	TRBJ2-5	TGTGCCAGCAGTTTATATCGGGGACTCGACAGTGTGCTCCTGGAGACCCAGTACTTC	CASSLYRGLDSVLLETQYF
.	TRBV28	TRBJ1-1	TGTGCCAGCAGATCCCAGGGTCCGAACACTGAAGCTTTCTTT	CASRSQGPNTEAFF
.	TRBV5-4	TRBJ1-3	TGTGCCAGCAGCTTGGTGGGCAGGGGCCCTGACACCATATATTTT	CASSLVGRGPDTIYF
.	TRBV7-2	TRBJ2-7	TGTGCCAGCAGCCCCCGGGGGGAGCAGTACTTC	CASSPRGEQYF
.	TRBV30	TRBJ1-5	TGTGCCTGGAGTCAGACAGTGAGCAATCAGCCCCAGCATTTT	CAWSQTVSNQPQHF
TRBD2	TRBV5-1	TRBJ2-1	TGCGCCAGCAGCTTGGGGACTAGCGGGACGAATGAGCAGTTCTTC	CASSLGTSGTNEQFF
.	TRBV7-2	TRBJ1-1	TGTGCCAGCAGCTACGGGGGACCCACTGAAGCTTTCTTT	CASSYGGPTEAFF
TRBD2	TRBV14	TRBJ2-7	TGTGCCAGCAGCCAAGGGGGGGGAGGGTCGCGGGCGTCCTACGAGCAGTACTTC	CASSQGGGGSRASYEQYF
TRBD1	TRBV19	TRBJ1-1	TGTGCCAGTAGTTTCGGACAGGGGGAAGTTGAAGCTTTCTTT	CASSFGQGEVEAFF
TRBD1	TRBV27	TRBJ2-7	TGTGCCAGCAGTTACCGTTCAGGGGGCCGGCTCTACGAGCAGTACTTC	CASSYRSGGRLYEQYF
TRBD2	TRBV7-9	TRBJ2-1	TGTGCCAGCAGCTTCGAAATTAGCGGGGGAACCTACAATGAGCAGTTCTTC	CASSFEISGGTYNEQFF
.	TRBV7-6	TRBJ2-1	TGTGCCAGCAGCTTACGAGACGGGGGTTGGTTCTTC	CASSLRDGGWFF
TRBD1	TRBV6-5	TRBJ2-7	TGTGCCAGCAGTTACTCTACAGGGGGGAGCTCCTACGAGCAGTACTTC	CASSYSTGGSSYEQYF
.	TRBV10-1	TRBJ2-3	TGCGCCAGCAGGCGGGGCAATACGCAGTATTTT	CASRRGNTQYF
TRBD2	TRBV10-1	TRBJ2-3	TGCGCCAGCAGTTGGGGGACTAGCGGGAGTACAGATACGCAGTATTTT	CASSWGTSGSTDTQYF
.	TRBV30	TRBJ1-3	TGTGCCTGGAGTCCCCTTGGAAACACCATATATTTT	CAWSPLGNTIYF
.	TRBV25-1	TRBJ2-7	TGTGCCAGTAGTCTCGGGGGCTACGAGCAGTACTTC	CASSLGGYEQYF
.	TRBV6-1	TRBJ2-6	TGTGCCAGCAGTGAACGTTTCTCTGGGGCCAACGTCCTGACTTTC	CASSERFSGANVLTF
.	TRBV7-9	TRBJ1-4	TGTGCCAGCAGCGGGGGCAGGGGAATCGAAAAACTGTTTTTT	CASSGGRGIEKLFF
TRBD1	TRBV15	TRBJ2-6	TGTGCCACCAGCAGGGACAGGGGGAGCGCGGTTGGGGCCAACGTCCTGACTTTC	CATSRDRGSAVGANVLTF